Presented here are 23 T cell receptor beta chains from one specimen sequenced in a study of T cell repertoires in cytomegalovirus infection. Antigen specificity for these receptors is unknown. TCRdb redid the calling of the reads with MiXCR, one entry per CDR3 protein. This table holds 700,000 to 850,000 distinct CDR3 sequences, over 25% found once. The sample in question was cultured CD8+ T cells from PBMCs, obtained from culture after CMV antigen stimulation. Source of these receptors: a human donor in good health (CMV status not recorded). Some clones in this sample may be carry-over from other donors' samples.

The chain links TRBV6-2 or TRBV6-3 to TRBJ2-3; weak D call: TRBD2 (6 bases). The CDR3 is 12 amino acids. Germline V gene sequence: CDR1 MNHEY, CDR2 SVGEGT. V was trimmed by 5 bases and J by 10 bases, leaving 13 bases between them. The CDR3 region has the DNA TGTGCCAGCAGTCACCTAGCGAGATCGCAGTATTTT. This gives the protein CASSHLARSQYF.

This clonotype was detected only a few times. This chain connects TRBV7-6 to TRBJ1-5; 7 nucleotides match TRBD1. V lost 5 bases, J lost 5 bases, and 3 bases stayed unmatched. Germline CDR1 and CDR2: SGHVS and FNYEAQ. The CDR3 runs to 13 residues. CDR3: CASSQGTDQPQHF. DNA of the CDR3: TGTGCCAGCAGCCAAGGGACAGATCAGCCCCAGCATTTT.

The rearrangement links TRBV12-3 or TRBV12-4 to TRBJ2-1; 8 positions match TRBD2. The length of the CDR3 is 16 residues. Losses at the gene ends were 4 bases for V and 9 bases for J; bases not matched to a gene: 14. The CDR3 is CASSSVRGGPLGEQFF. DNA for the CDR3: TGTGCCAGCAGTTCCGTCCGGGGGGGGCCTCTCGGTGAGCAGTTCTTC.

The V gene is TRBV5-4, the J gene TRBJ2-5; 8 bases align to TRBD2. Germline-derived CDR1 and CDR2 are SGHNT and YYREEE (reference sequence). The junction had 16 bases not matched to a gene; V was cut back by 1 base and J by 5 bases. CDR3 length: 18 residues. The CDR3 bases are TGTGCCAGCAGCTTGCTGCCGGGACTAGGAGGAACAGGGGAGACCCAGTACTTC. Translated, it gives CASSLLPGLGGTGETQYF.

The genes are TRBV7-9 and TRBJ1-1; D ambiguous. Trimming removed 4 bases at V and 1 base at J, with 16 bases between. The CDR3 has 16 residues. Germline CDR1 is SEHNR and CDR2 is FQNEAQ (reference sequence). The CDR3 region is CASSSSRATGNTEAFF. DNA of the CDR3: TGTGCCAGCAGCTCCTCGAGGGCGACGGGGAACACTGAAGCTTTCTTT.

The chain combines TRBV12-3 or TRBV12-4 with TRBJ2-7; D is tentatively TRBD1 or TRBD2 (5 bases each). V was cut by 3 bases and J by 5 bases, with 14 bases left in between. The CDR3 contains 14 residues. CDR3 DNA sequence: TGTGCCAGCAGTTTTTCGGGGACCCCCGACGAGCAGTACTTC. Protein sequence: CASSFSGTPDEQYF.

This clonotype occurred a few times. The V gene is TRBV7-6, the J gene TRBJ2-2; the match to TRBD2 covers 10 bases. V shed 5 bases, J shed 4 bases, and the junction held 13 bases outside the gene matches. The germline CDR1 and CDR2 sequences are SGHVS and FNYEAQ. There are 18 residues in the CDR3. This chain's CDR3 is CASSHGTSAKGTTGELFF. The CDR3 nucleotides read TGTGCCAGCAGCCACGGGACTAGCGCAAAAGGGACCACCGGGGAGCTGTTTTTT.

This sequence joins TRBV7-6 and TRBJ2-5; TRBD1 might be the D (5 bases). Per the germline V gene, CDR1 is SGHVS and CDR2 is FNYEAQ. With 2 bases removed from V and 4 bases from J, the gap between germline ends came to 11 bases. The CDR3 totals 14 residues. The chain's CDR3 is CASSLIWGAETQYF. The CDR3 nucleotides read TGTGCCAGCAGCTTAATCTGGGGCGCAGAGACCCAGTACTTC.

A note on this clonotype: A junction end diverges from the germline sequence, so it may reflect a read error. V gene TRBV5-3 combines with J gene TRBJ1-1, with 7 bases lining up with TRBD1. TRBV5-3 is classed as an ORF, of uncertain function. The CDR3 extends over 15 amino acids. CDR3 sequence: CASSLETGTATEAFF. The CDR3 region has the DNA TGTGCCAGCAGCTTGGAAACCGGGACAGCCACTGAAGCTTTCTTT.

The CDR3 DNA is TGTGCCAGCAGCCCCGGGAGGGGGCCATGCAATGAGCAGTTCTTC. Protein product: CASSPGRGPCNEQFF. V gene TRBV7-6 combines with J gene TRBJ2-1; D might be TRBD2 (8 bases). From germline, CDR1 is SGHVS and CDR2 FNYEAQ. This CDR3 has 15 amino acids. V was pared by 5 bases and J by 6 bases, with 17 bases between.

The chain has TRBV25-1 and TRBJ2-1; D is undetermined. Trimming cost V 3 bases and J 7 bases, with 7 bases left between them. Germline lookup yields CDR1 MGHDK and CDR2 SYGVNS. The CDR3 totals 12 residues. This CDR3 is CASSEMRNEQFF. CDR3 nucleotides: TGTGCCAGCAGTGAGATGAGGAATGAGCAGTTCTTC.

The rearrangement uses TRBV7-8 and TRBJ1-5; D not resolved. CDR1 and CDR2 (germline): SGHVS, FQNEAQ. This CDR3 spans 13 amino acids. V gave up 7 bases and J gave up 2 bases, with 9 bases separating them. CDR3 bases: TGTGCCAGCACCCCGGGAGGCAATCAGCCCCAGCATTTT. Amino acids: CASTPGGNQPQHF.

The V and J genes are TRBV4-1 and TRBJ1-2, with 7 bases that match TRBD1. Germline lookup yields CDR1 MGHRA and CDR2 YSYEKL. Trimming at V came to 4 bases and at J to 0 bases, leaving 5 bases not matched to a gene. The CDR3 loop spans 15 amino acids. In nucleotides, the CDR3 is TGCGCCAGCAGCCCCCTGGGGACAGCTAACTATGGCTACACCTTC. It is translated as CASSPLGTANYGYTF.

The chain has TRBV14 and TRBJ1-3, with D unresolved. This CDR3 has 16 residues. Germline lookup yields CDR1 SGHDN and CDR2 FVKESK. V was trimmed by 0 bases and J by 4 bases, leaving 13 bases between them. CDR3 sequence (DNA): TGTGCCAGCAGCCAAGAATCTCTGGCCCCAGGAAACACCATATATTTT. Translated: CASSQESLAPGNTIYF.

This clonotype has only one observation. A read error may explain this, as a much larger clone is one base away. The chain employs TRBV6-2 or TRBV6-3 and TRBJ1-1; D unclear. V was trimmed by 10 bases and J by 4 bases, leaving 16 bases between them. This CDR3 spans 13 amino acids. Germline assignment: CDR1 MNHEY and CDR2 SVGEGT. The CDR3 here is CANNSGGSTEAFF. CDR3 DNA sequence: TGTGCCAACAATTCGGGAGGAAGCACTGAAGCTTTCTTT.

V and J are TRBV27 and TRBJ2-3; D is perhaps TRBD2 (5 bases). The CDR3 has 13 amino acids. In germline, CDR1 is MNHEY, CDR2 SMNVEV (reference sequence). The germline V and J ends were trimmed by 3 bases and 5 bases, with 9 bases remaining between them. The CDR3 sequence is CASSLSEGDTQYF. CDR3 in DNA: TGTGCCAGCAGTTTGTCCGAGGGAGATACGCAGTATTTT.

This clonotype turned up a few times. The rearrangement links TRBV9 to TRBJ2-1, with 11 bases matching TRBD1. The germline gives CDR1 SGDLS, CDR2 YYNGEE. V dropped 0 bases and J dropped 5; count of bases not matched to a gene: 1. The CDR3 is made up of 15 amino acids. The CDR3 here is CASSVVGQGDNEQFF. CDR3 nucleotide sequence: TGTGCCAGCAGCGTAGTGGGACAGGGGGACAATGAGCAGTTCTTC.

This sequence joins TRBV6-2 or TRBV6-3 and TRBJ2-7; D is perhaps TRBD1 (5 bases). Germline V gene sequence: CDR1 MNHEY, CDR2 SVGEGT. This CDR3 contains 13 residues. V was clipped by 4 bases and J by 2 bases, with 9 bases between them. The CDR3 sequence is CASSFDRTYEQYV. The DNA for the CDR3 is TGTGCCAGCAGTTTCGACAGAACCTACGAGCAGTACGTC.

This clonotype was counted between two and nine times. This sequence joins TRBV2 and TRBJ1-2; TRBD1 matches at 8 bases. From germline, CDR1 is SNHLY and CDR2 FYNNEI. V dropped 8 bases and J dropped 5; count of bases not matched to a gene: 7. The CDR3 consists of 13 residues. The DNA for the CDR3 is TGTGCCAGCCCGGGACAGGATTTATATGGCTACACCTTC. Encoded protein: CASPGQDLYGYTF.

This chain's CDR3 is CASSYGHYNEQFF. CDR3 DNA: TGTGCCAGCAGTTACGGCCACTACAATGAGCAGTTCTTC. The V call is TRBV6-5, the J call TRBJ2-1; unclear D gene. CDR3 size: 13 residues. The germline V gene has CDR1 MNHEY and CDR2 SVGAGI. The V and J ends lost 2 bases and 3 bases respectively, with 5 bases between them.

The chain links TRBV19 to TRBJ1-2; no definite D call. The CDR3 contains 16 residues. In germline, CDR1 is LNHDA, CDR2 SQIVND (reference sequence). Deletions cut 0 bases from V and 5 bases from J, with 16 bases between. Here the CDR3 reads CASSIEGSALSYGYTF. CDR3 nucleotides: TGTGCCAGTAGTATAGAGGGCAGCGCCCTCTCTTATGGCTACACCTTC.

The rearrangement joins TRBV29-1 to TRBJ2-1; D unresolved. CDR3 size: 11 residues. Per germline, CDR1 SQVTM and CDR2 ANQGSEA. V gave up 8 bases and J gave up 7 bases, with 12 bases separating them. CDR3 coding DNA: TGCAGCTTCCTTAATGCAAATGAGCAGTTCTTC. Protein: CSFLNANEQFF.

The J gene is TRBJ1-3, the V gene TRBV10-3; D not resolved. Germline CDR1 is ENHRY and CDR2 is SYGVKD. The CDR3 is made up of 15 amino acids. V was pared by 3 bases and J by 0 bases, with 9 bases between. CDR3 sequence (DNA): TGTGCCATCAGTGAACCCGACAACTCTGGAAACACCATATATTTT. This gives the protein CAISEPDNSGNTIYF.